The 12 T cell receptor beta chains below all came from one sample that was sequenced in a study of T cells in Graves' hyperthyroidism and ophthalmopathy. The TCR beta CDR3 regions underwent amplification using RNA transcripts as the source. A set of HTBI primers served as the primers for a first-round RT-PCR of the TCR CDR3. TCRdb called the multiplex PCR reads again in MiXCR, with one record for every CDR3 protein. Here the sample spans approximately 490,000 distinct CDR3 sequences, 22% being singletons. Material for sequencing was blood. These receptors all stem from a woman between 65 and 79 years old with Graves' ophthalmopathy.

J is TRBJ2-2 and V is TRBV5-1, with TRBD2 matching 10 bases. The CDR3 runs to 17 residues. With V trimmed by 7 bases and J by 5 bases, 14 bases remained unmatched. Per the germline V gene, CDR1 is SGHRS and CDR2 is YFSETQ. The CDR3 nucleotides are TGCGCCAGCGGGAGGATTGGCTTAGCGGGAGGAACCGGGGAGCTGTTTTTT. It translates to CASGRIGLAGGTGELFF.

CDR3 amino acids: CSGTRINEQFF. The CDR3 DNA follows: TGCAGCGGGACTAGGATCAATGAGCAGTTCTTC. The chain couples TRBV29-1 to TRBJ2-1; 7 bases match TRBD2. Germline CDR1 and CDR2: SQVTM and ANQGSEA. The CDR3 sequence is 11 residues long. V lost 7 bases to trimming and J lost 6 bases; unmatched junction nucleotides: 3.

The chain employs TRBV7-9 and TRBJ2-2, with 8 bases fitting TRBD1. This CDR3 has 16 residues. V was pared by 2 bases and J by 2 bases, with 4 bases of the junction left unmatched. Germline CDR1 and CDR2: SEHNR and FQNEAQ (reference sequence). In DNA form, the CDR3 reads TGTGCCAGCAGCTTAAGCCCAGGGGGCAACACCGGGGAGCTGTTTTTT. Translation gives CASSLSPGGNTGELFF. The full variable domain, its missing parts supplied by reference TRBV7-9 and TRBJ2-2, is DTGVSQNPRHKITKRGQNVTFRCDPISEHNRLYWYRQTLGQGPEFLTYFQNEAQLEKSRLLSDRFSAERPKGSFSTLEIQRTEQGDSAMYLCASSLSPGGNTGELFFGEGSRLTVL.

This clonotype was seen a handful of times. The chain couples TRBV3-1 to TRBJ2-7; 8 positions agree with TRBD1. From germline, CDR1 is LGHDT and CDR2 YNNKEL (reference sequence). J lost 5 bases, V lost 0 bases, and 6 bases had no gene match. CDR3 length: 15 residues. Here the CDR3 reads CASSQDSDRANEQYF. CDR3 bases: TGTGCCAGCAGCCAAGATTCGGACAGGGCCAACGAGCAGTACTTC.

The chain links TRBV2 to TRBJ2-1, with D possibly being TRBD2 (6 bases). V lost 6 bases and J 2 bases, leaving 11 bases between the germline ends. In germline, CDR1 is SNHLY, CDR2 FYNNEI. This CDR3 contains 14 residues. The CDR3 region has the DNA TGTGCCAGCAGGAATAGCGGAGCCTACAATGAGCAGTTCTTC. It encodes CASRNSGAYNEQFF.

This clonotype was detected only a few times. The chain is built from TRBV6-5 and TRBJ2-2; 7 bases agree with TRBD2. The CDR3 has 16 residues. V trimming: 2 bases; J trimming: 0 bases; junction bases outside the gene matches: 3. The germline CDR1 and CDR2 sequences are MNHEY and SVGAGI. Written as DNA, the CDR3 is TGTGCCAGCAGTTACGATCTAGCGGCGAACACCGGGGAGCTGTTTTTT. The encoded protein is CASSYDLAANTGELFF.

The table lists this clonotype with a few counts. The chain uses TRBV19 and TRBJ2-6, with TRBD1 identical over 10 bases. The ends lost 0 bases at V and 2 bases at J; junction bases unmatched: 10. The CDR3 has 20 amino acids. Germline V gene lookup returns CDR1 LNHDA and CDR2 SQIVND (reference sequence). The CDR3 region has the DNA TGTGCCAGTAGTATAGATCACGCGGGACAGGGGCTGCCTGGGGCCAACGTCCTGACTTTC. It encodes CASSIDHAGQGLPGANVLTF.

This clonotype has more than one count but fewer than ten. The chain has TRBV9 and TRBJ2-7; D possibly corresponds to TRBD1 (6 bases). This CDR3 is built from 12 residues. Trimming left V 4 bases short and J 7 bases short, with 12 bases between. CDR1 SGDLS and CDR2 YYNGEE come from the germline V gene. Here the CDR3 reads CASSRGRGEQYF. The CDR3 nucleotides read TGTGCCAGCAGCAGGGGGAGAGGAGAGCAGTACTTC.

A few counts support this clonotype. The V gene is TRBV6-5, the J gene TRBJ2-1; D not resolved. This CDR3 contains 17 residues. Germline V gene sequence: CDR1 MNHEY, CDR2 SVGAGI. Trimming pared 2 bases from V and 0 bases from J, leaving 14 bases between. This CDR3 reads CASSYTPQRSSYNEQFF. The CDR3 DNA reads TGTGCCAGCAGTTACACTCCCCAGCGAAGCTCCTACAATGAGCAGTTCTTC.

Details on this clonotype: One junction end disagrees with the germline gene, perhaps due to a read error. The V call is TRBV2, the J call TRBJ2-5; TRBD1 or TRBD2 may be the D gene (5 bases each). The germline CDR1 and CDR2 sequences are SNHLY and FYNNEI. The CDR3 totals 13 residues. CDR3 DNA: TGTGCCAGCAGTGTCGGGGTAGCAGGGACCCGGTACTTC. Translating gives CASSVGVAGTRYF.

The sample holds a few counts of this clonotype. The genes are TRBV20-1 and TRBJ2-3, with 10 bases fitting TRBD2. Germline V gene data show CDR1 as DFQATT and CDR2 as SNEGSKA (reference sequence). This CDR3 is built from 14 residues. J lost 3 bases, V lost 4 bases, and 4 bases had no gene match. The CDR3 sequence is CSAIAGLATDTQYF. In nucleotides, the CDR3 is TGCAGTGCTATTGCGGGACTAGCGACAGATACGCAGTATTTT.

This clonotype was recorded many times. This sequence joins TRBV12-3 or TRBV12-4 and TRBJ2-3; 8 nucleotides align to TRBD1. CDR3 length: 14 amino acids. V gave up 6 bases and J gave up 1 base; unmatched junction bases: 3. CDR3 loop: CASSGTGGTDTQYF. CDR3 DNA: TGTGCCAGCAGCGGGACAGGAGGCACAGATACGCAGTATTTT.